This T cell receptor beta chain was sequenced in a study of blood T cells in healthy people across ages. Using a J-beta primer mix together with a sample-barcoded 5' primer, a second PCR was run for 7 to 11 cycles. TCRdb ran MiXCR on the 5' RACE reads and lists one entry per CDR3 protein. The data show 800,000 or so distinct CDR3 sequences, 20% to 30% seen once. This clonotype occurred a few times. V lost 3 bases and J lost 2; bases outside the gene matches: 9. This CDR3 comprises 15 residues. Germline V gene sequence: CDR1 DFQATT, CDR2 SNEGSKA (reference sequence). The same sample was also used in a study of T cells of mothers and their children. In that study: With unrelated pairs as the comparison, related mother-child pairs had a slightly higher overlap that was not significant.

The sample was blood. The chain combines TRBV20-1 with TRBJ2-5, with 7 positions matching TRBD2. The sequence was collected from a boy younger than 18 in good health. The CDR3 nucleotides are TGCAGTGCTAGGCGGACGGGACTACAACAAGAGACCCAGTACTTC. It codes for CSARRTGLQQETQYF.